A single sample gave rise to the 10 T cell receptor beta chains below, sequenced in a study of blood T cell repertoires in COVID-19. Here immunoSEQ multiplex PCR was the method, and the copy in TCRdb shows in-frame clones only, minus some. The sample lists almost 65,000 clones, roughly 91% occurring once. Sequencing input: PBMCs or T cells enriched from blood (not recorded which). All receptors derive from a woman aged 40 to 49 who had recovered from COVID-19.

The chain couples TRBV7-9 to TRBJ1-1; TRBD1 might be the D (5 bases). The V gene lost 6 bases and the J gene lost 1 base, with 9 bases spanning the gap. Germline V gene sequence: CDR1 SEHNR, CDR2 FQNEAQ (reference sequence). This CDR3 spans 13 amino acids. The CDR3 DNA sequence: TGTGCCAGCAGTTCTACAGGGAACACTGAAGCTTTCTTT. It codes for CASSSTGNTEAFF.

The chain employs TRBV5-1 and TRBJ1-2; D gene ambiguous. This CDR3 has 12 amino acids. Deletions cut 4 bases from V and 8 bases from J, with 12 bases between. The V gene's germline CDR1 is SGHRS and CDR2 YFSETQ. CDR3 coding DNA: TGCGCCAGCAGCCCTACAGCGGGGGGCTACACCTTC. Translation gives CASSPTAGGYTF.

This sequence joins TRBV4-1 and TRBJ2-7; 10 bases are a match to TRBD1. Germline CDR1 and CDR2: MGHRA and YSYEKL. V lost 1 base and J lost 7; bases outside the gene matches: 4. This CDR3 is 14 amino acids long. The CDR3 nucleotides read TGCGCCAGCAGCCAAGTCGGACAGGGGGAAGAGCAGTACTTC. Its translation is CASSQVGQGEEQYF.

The genes are TRBV5-8 and TRBJ1-2; D remains ambiguous. Trimming stripped 5 bases from V and 5 bases from J, with 10 bases between. This CDR3 comprises 12 residues. CDR1 SGHTS and CDR2 YDEGEE come from the germline V gene. CDR3 in DNA: TGTGCCAGCAGATCCGGGTTGTATGGCTACACCTTC. It encodes CASRSGLYGYTF. Complete variable domain (other parts from reference TRBV5-8 and TRBJ1-2): EAGVTQSPTHLIKTRGQQATLRCSPISGHTSVYWYQQALGLGLQFLLWYDEGEERNRGNFPPRFSGRQFPNYSSELNVNALELEDSALYLCASRSGLYGYTFGSGTRLTVV.

This sequence joins TRBV3-1 (or the pseudogene TRBV3-2) and TRBJ2-5; TRBD2 matches at 12 bases. The CDR3 spans 17 residues. V lost 2 bases and J lost 1; bases outside the gene matches: 5. Germline CDR1 is LGHDT and CDR2 is YNNKEL (reference sequence). CDR3 residues: CASSQPRLAGVQETQYF. In DNA form, the CDR3 reads TGTGCCAGCAGCCAACCCCGACTAGCGGGGGTCCAAGAGACCCAGTACTTC.

The chain couples TRBV5-8 to TRBJ1-4, with TRBD1 matching 8 bases. The CDR3 runs to 18 residues. Germline trimming cut 0 bases from V and 4 bases from J; bases unmatched to any gene: 11. Germline V gene sequence: CDR1 SGHTS, CDR2 YDEGEE. DNA for the CDR3: TGTGCCAGCAGCTTGGGGGTCCTGACAGGGGAGAGTAATGAAAAACTGTTTTTT. It codes for CASSLGVLTGESNEKLFF.

CDR3 bases: TGTGCCAGCAGTTACGGACAAGAATCAACTAATGAAAAACTGTTTTTT. Translation: CASSYGQESTNEKLFF. This chain connects TRBV6-5 to TRBJ1-4; TRBD1 might be the D (5 bases). Germline V gene lookup returns CDR1 MNHEY and CDR2 SVGAGI. V lost 2 bases and J 0 bases, leaving 10 bases between the germline ends. The CDR3 totals 16 residues.

The chain has TRBV19 and TRBJ1-5, with TRBD1 matching 7 bases. The junction had 9 bases not matched to a gene; V was cut back by 6 bases and J by 7 bases. The CDR3 is made up of 14 amino acids. Germline CDR1 and CDR2: LNHDA and SQIVND (reference sequence). CDR3: CASRTLTGEQPQHF. For the CDR3, the DNA is TGTGCCAGTAGAACCTTAACAGGGGAACAGCCCCAGCATTTT.

The chain links TRBV20-1 to TRBJ2-7; D might be TRBD1 (5 bases). V lost 3 bases and J lost 2, with 11 bases in between. The CDR3 contains 13 residues. Germline V gene lookup returns CDR1 DFQATT and CDR2 SNEGSKA (reference sequence). CDR3 region: CSASLFRAYEQYF. The CDR3 DNA follows: TGCAGTGCTAGTTTGTTCAGGGCCTACGAGCAGTACTTC.

The chain has TRBV27 and TRBJ1-5, with D tentatively TRBD1 (6 bases). Deletions cut 5 bases from V and 2 bases from J, with 19 bases between. In germline, CDR1 is MNHEY, CDR2 SMNVEV (reference sequence). This CDR3 is built from 17 residues. The CDR3 region has the DNA TGTGCCAGCAGTCCCGGGACATACTCAGGGGGCAATCAGCCCCAGCATTTT. Its translation: CASSPGTYSGGNQPQHF.